The clone carrying this T cell receptor (beta chain) occurred a few times. Its specificity is not known. The treatment: about 20 received Ad26.COV2.S at low or high dose, single or two shots; five or six received placebo; per-sample allocation not given. Sampling occurred on day 63 after the first vaccine or placebo injection. The data were produced by immunoSEQ multiplex PCR, yet TCRdb's version contains in-frame clones alone and is incomplete. The sample holds about 350,000 clones; 65% to 90% are singletons and the top ten take around 10%. The sample belongs to a study of Ad26.COV2.S vaccination and SARS-CoV-2 variants. Study findings and constraints: With respect to non-spike TCR breadth, vaccine and placebo recipients were similar. Reportedly, after vaccination the spike-specific CD8+ and CD4+ T cell responses displayed substantial breadth.

Germline V CDR1 and CDR2: MDHEN, SYDVKM. CDR3 length: 15 amino acids. V shed 3 bases, J shed 5 bases, and the junction held 6 bases outside the gene matches. This receptor was taken from a person between 18 and 65 years old who received the Ad26.COV2.S COVID-19 vaccine or a placebo. The input for sequencing was peripheral blood, taken in a trial of Ad26.COV2.S vaccine versus placebo. The chain employs TRBV28 and TRBJ2-1, with 8 bases identical to TRBD2. The CDR3 DNA sequence: TGTGCCAGCAGTTTGCGGGGGGAAGCGGACAATGAGCAGTTCTTC. This sequence encodes CASSLRGEADNEQFF.